The next 9 T cell receptor beta chains were all read from a single sample in a study of OX40 agonist ivuxolimab in advanced cancers. Measured with immunoSEQ multiplex PCR; TCRdb has only the in-frame clones, and not every one. Of tens of thousands of clones in the sample, 85% were seen once. Sequences were derived from CD4+ or CD8+ T cells sorted from blood, sampled in a trial of the OX40 agonist ivuxolimab. The receptors derive from an adult with an advanced solid tumor such as melanoma, head and neck, liver or kidney cancer.

This clone has a single count. The V and J genes are TRBV5-1 and TRBJ2-4; D gene ambiguous. The CDR3 totals 15 residues. Germline assignment: CDR1 SGHRS and CDR2 YFSETQ. V lost 0 bases to trimming and J lost 6 bases, with 13 bases between them. The CDR3 region has the DNA TGCGCCAGCAGCTTGGCCTTGAGGCCCGGAAACATTCAGTACTTC. As protein: CASSLALRPGNIQYF.

The chain links TRBV18 to TRBJ1-1; D call uncertain. Per germline, CDR1 KGHSH and CDR2 LQKENI. There are 12 residues in the CDR3. Trimming removed 3 bases from V and 6 bases from J, with 8 bases in between. CDR3 amino acids: CASSPQTAEAFF. CDR3 nucleotide sequence: TGTGCCAGCTCACCTCAGACGGCTGAAGCTTTCTTT. The full variable domain, its missing parts supplied by reference TRBV18 and TRBJ1-1, is NAGVMQNPRHLVRRRGQEARLRCSPMKGHSHVYWYRQLPEEGLKFMVYLQKENIIDESGMPKERFSAEFPKEGPSILRIQQVVRGDSAAYFCASSPQTAEAFFGQGTRLTVV.

The rearrangement uses TRBV6-7 and TRBJ2-7; 8 nucleotides agree with TRBD2. TRBV6-7 is annotated as an ORF whose role is uncertain. The CDR3 length is 19 residues. V lost 6 bases and J lost 2; bases outside the gene matches: 21. The CDR3 spells CASSRGETVTSGPTYEQYF. CDR3 in DNA: TGTGCCAGCAGCCGCGGAGAGACGGTTACTAGCGGTCCCACCTACGAGCAGTACTTC.

The chain is built from TRBV7-6 and TRBJ1-3; 7 bases are a match to TRBD1. From germline, CDR1 is SGHVS and CDR2 FNYEAQ. J was trimmed by 3 bases and V by 2 bases; bases with no gene match: 7. This CDR3 is built from 16 residues. This CDR3 is CASSLSPAGGGNTIYF. The CDR3 nucleotides read TGTGCCAGCAGCTTATCCCCGGCAGGGGGTGGAAACACCATATATTTT.

This clone was found once. The rearrangement uses TRBV5-6 and TRBJ2-5; D is unclear. CDR3 length equals 14 residues. The V and J ends lost 3 bases and 5 bases respectively, with 14 bases between them. In germline, CDR1 is SGHDT, CDR2 YYEEEE. The CDR3 sequence: CASSWKGNLETQYF. CDR3 DNA: TGTGCCAGCAGCTGGAAAGGGAACCTTGAGACCCAGTACTTC.

The chain recombines TRBV5-4 with TRBJ2-2; 11 bases agree with TRBD2. The V segment lost 1 base and the J segment 5 bases; nucleotides outside the gene matches: 10. Per the germline V gene, CDR1 is SGHNT and CDR2 is YYREEE (reference sequence). The CDR3 spans 18 residues. CDR3 DNA: TGTGCCAGCAGCTTGTTTGGTAGCGGGGGGGCGAGGACCGGGGAGCTGTTTTTT. Its translation: CASSLFGSGGARTGELFF.

The gene calls are TRBV4-3 and TRBJ2-5, with D maybe TRBD2 (5 bases). Germline V lookup: CDR1 LGHNA, CDR2 YSLEER. The CDR3 is 18 amino acids. V shed 0 bases and J shed 0 bases, with 17 bases lying between them. Here the CDR3 DNA reads TGCGCCAGCAGCCAAGAAGGGCCACGGGGATCGTACCAAGAGACCCAGTACTTC. Translating gives CASSQEGPRGSYQETQYF.

For the CDR3, the DNA is TGTGCCAGCAGCCCATTGGACTCCATCTCCTACAATGAGCAGTTCTTC. Translating it yields CASSPLDSISYNEQFF. The chain combines TRBV4-2 with TRBJ2-1, with D possibly matching TRBD2 (5 bases). V lost 4 bases to trimming and J lost 0 bases, with 13 bases between them. Germline values: CDR1 LGHNA, CDR2 YNFKEQ. This CDR3 is 16 amino acids long.

The chain joins TRBV12-5 to TRBJ2-6; TRBD1 matches at 7 bases. Germline CDR1 is LGHNT and CDR2 is FRNRAP. V dropped 1 base and J dropped 0; count of bases not matched to a gene: 12. The CDR3 loop spans 20 amino acids. CDR3 sequence: CASGLAETRQGPSGANVLTF. The DNA of the CDR3 is TGTGCTAGTGGTTTGGCCGAAACCCGACAGGGCCCCTCTGGGGCCAACGTCCTGACTTTC.